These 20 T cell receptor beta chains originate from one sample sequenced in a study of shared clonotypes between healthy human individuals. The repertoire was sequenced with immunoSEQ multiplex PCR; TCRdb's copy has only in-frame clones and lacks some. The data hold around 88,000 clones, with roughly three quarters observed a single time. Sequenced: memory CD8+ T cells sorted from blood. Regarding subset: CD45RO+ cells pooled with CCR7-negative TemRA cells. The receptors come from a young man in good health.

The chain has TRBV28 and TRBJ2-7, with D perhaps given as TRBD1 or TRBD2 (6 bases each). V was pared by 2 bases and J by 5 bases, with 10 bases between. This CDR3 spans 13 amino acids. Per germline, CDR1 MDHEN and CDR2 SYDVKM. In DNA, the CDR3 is TGTGCCAGCAGTTTACAGGGGAGGCACGAGCAGTACTTC. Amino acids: CASSLQGRHEQYF.

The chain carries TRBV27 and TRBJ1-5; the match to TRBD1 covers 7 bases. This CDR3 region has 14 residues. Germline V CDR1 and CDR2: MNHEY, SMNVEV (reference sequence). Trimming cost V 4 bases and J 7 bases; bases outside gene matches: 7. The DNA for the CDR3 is TGTGCCAGCAGTTCCACAGGGGAAGTGCAGCCCCAGCATTTT. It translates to CASSSTGEVQPQHF.

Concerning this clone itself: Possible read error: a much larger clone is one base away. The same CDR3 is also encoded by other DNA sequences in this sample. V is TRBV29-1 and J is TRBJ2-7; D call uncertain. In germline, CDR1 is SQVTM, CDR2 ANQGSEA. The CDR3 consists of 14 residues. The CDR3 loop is CSVELADTGYEQYF. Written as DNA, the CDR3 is TGCAGCGTTGAGTTGGCCGACACCGGCTACGAGCAATACTTC.

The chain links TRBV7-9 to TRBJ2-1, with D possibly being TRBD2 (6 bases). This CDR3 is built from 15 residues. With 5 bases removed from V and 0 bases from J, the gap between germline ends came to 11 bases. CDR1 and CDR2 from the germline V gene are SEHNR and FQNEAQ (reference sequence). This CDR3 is CASSHRLDSYNEQFF. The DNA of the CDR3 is TGTGCCAGCAGCCATCGACTAGACTCCTACAATGAGCAGTTCTTC. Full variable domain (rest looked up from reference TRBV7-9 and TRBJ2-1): DTGVSQNPRHKITKRGQNVTFRCDPISEHNRLYWYRQTLGQGPEFLTYFQNEAQLEKSRLLSDRFSAERPKGSFSTLEIQRTEQGDSAMYLCASSHRLDSYNEQFFGPGTRLTVL.

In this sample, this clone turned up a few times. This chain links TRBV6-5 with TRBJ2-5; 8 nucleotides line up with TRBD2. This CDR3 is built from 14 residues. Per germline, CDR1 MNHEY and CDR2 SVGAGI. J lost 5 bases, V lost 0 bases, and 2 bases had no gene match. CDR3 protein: CASSYSGTSETQYF. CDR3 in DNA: TGTGCCAGCAGTTACTCCGGGACTAGTGAGACCCAGTACTTC.

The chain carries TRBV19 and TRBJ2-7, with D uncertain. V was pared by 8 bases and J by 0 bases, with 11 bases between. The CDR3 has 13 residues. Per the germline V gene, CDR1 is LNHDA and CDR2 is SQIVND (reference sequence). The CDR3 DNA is TGTGCCAGTCGCCCTTCTAGCTCCTACGAGCAGTACTTC. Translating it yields CASRPSSSYEQYF.

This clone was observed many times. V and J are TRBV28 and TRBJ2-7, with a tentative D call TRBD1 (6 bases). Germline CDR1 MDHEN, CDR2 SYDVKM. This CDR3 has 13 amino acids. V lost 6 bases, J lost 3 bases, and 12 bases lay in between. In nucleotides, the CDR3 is TGTGCCAGCAGGCCGGGACACCGCTACGAGCAGTACTTC. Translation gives CASRPGHRYEQYF.

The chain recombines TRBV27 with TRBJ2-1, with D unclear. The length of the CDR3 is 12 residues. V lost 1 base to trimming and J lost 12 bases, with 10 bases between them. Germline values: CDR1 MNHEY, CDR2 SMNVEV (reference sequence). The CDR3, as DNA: TGTGCCAGCAGTTTATTGGGTGAATTGCAGTTCTTC. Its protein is CASSLLGELQFF.

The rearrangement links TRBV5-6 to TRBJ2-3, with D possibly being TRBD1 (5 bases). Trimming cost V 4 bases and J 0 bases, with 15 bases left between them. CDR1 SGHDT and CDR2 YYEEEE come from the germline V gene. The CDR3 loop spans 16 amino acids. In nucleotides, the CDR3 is TGTGCCAGCAGCCTGGACATAAGCCTTAGCACAGATACGCAGTATTTT. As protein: CASSLDISLSTDTQYF.

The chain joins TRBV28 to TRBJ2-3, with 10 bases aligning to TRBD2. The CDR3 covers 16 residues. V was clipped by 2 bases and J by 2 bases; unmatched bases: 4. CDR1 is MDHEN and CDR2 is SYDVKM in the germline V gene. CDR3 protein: CASSLTTSGITDTQYF. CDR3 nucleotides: TGTGCCAGCAGTTTAACAACTAGCGGGATCACAGATACGCAGTATTTT.

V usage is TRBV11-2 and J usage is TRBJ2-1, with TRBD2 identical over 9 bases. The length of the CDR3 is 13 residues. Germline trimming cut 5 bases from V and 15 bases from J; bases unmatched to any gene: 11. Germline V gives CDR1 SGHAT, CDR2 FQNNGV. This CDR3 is CASSGSGTSFWFF. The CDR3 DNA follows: TGTGCCAGCAGCGGATCCGGGACTAGCTTTTGGTTCTTC.

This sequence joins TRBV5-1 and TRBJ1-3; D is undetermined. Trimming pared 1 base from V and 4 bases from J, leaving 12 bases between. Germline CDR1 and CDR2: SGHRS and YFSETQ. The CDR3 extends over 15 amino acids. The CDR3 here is CASSLSAGRGNTIYF. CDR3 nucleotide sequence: TGCGCCAGCAGCTTGAGTGCGGGCCGGGGAAACACCATATATTTT.

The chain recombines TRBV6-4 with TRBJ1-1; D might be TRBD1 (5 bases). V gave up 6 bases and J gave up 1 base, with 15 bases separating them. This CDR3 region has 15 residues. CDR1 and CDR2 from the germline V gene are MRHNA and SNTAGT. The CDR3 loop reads CASRDTDTQNTEAFF. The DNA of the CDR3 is TGTGCCAGCAGGGACACCGACACCCAGAACACTGAAGCTTTCTTT.

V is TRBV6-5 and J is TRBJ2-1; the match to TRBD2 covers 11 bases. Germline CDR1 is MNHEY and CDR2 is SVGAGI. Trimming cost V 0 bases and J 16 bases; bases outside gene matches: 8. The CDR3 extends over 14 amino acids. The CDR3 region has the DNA TGTGCCAGCAGTTACTCTAGCGGGAGGGCCCCTATCTTCTTC. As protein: CASSYSSGRAPIFF.

CDR3 nucleotide sequence: TGTGCCAGCAATCCTAGCGGAAGCGGCGGGTGGTACGAGCAGTACTTC. Encoded protein: CASNPSGSGGWYEQYF. J is TRBJ2-7 and V is TRBV9, with 7 bases aligning to TRBD2. The V segment lost 6 bases and the J segment 4 bases; nucleotides outside the gene matches: 16. Germline V gene sequence: CDR1 SGDLS, CDR2 YYNGEE. This CDR3 is 16 amino acids long.

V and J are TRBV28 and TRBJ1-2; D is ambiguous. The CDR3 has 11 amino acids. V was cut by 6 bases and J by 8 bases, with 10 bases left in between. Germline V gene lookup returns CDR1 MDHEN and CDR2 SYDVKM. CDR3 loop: CASSQDWGYTF. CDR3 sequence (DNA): TGTGCCAGCAGCCAAGATTGGGGCTACACCTTC.

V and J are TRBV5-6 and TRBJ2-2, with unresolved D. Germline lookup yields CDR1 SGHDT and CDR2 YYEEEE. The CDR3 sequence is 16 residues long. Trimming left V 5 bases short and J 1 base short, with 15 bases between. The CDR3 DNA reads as TGTGCCAGCAGTCCCCCGGTACAGAGGAACACCGGGGAGCTGTTTTTT. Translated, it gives CASSPPVQRNTGELFF.

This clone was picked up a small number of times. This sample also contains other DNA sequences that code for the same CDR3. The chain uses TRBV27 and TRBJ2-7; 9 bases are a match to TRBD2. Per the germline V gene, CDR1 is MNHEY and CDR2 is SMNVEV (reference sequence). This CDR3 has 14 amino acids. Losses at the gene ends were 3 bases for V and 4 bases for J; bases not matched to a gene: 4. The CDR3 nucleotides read TGTGCCAGCAGTTTCGCTAGCGGGACGTACGAGCAGTACTTC. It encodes CASSFASGTYEQYF.

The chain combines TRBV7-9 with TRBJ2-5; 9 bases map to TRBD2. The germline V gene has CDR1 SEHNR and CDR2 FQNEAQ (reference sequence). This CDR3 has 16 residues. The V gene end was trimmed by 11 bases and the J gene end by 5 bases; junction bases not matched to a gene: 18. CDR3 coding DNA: TGTGCCGTTCAACCGACCGTAGCGGGAGTAGTTGAGACCCAGTACTTC. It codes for CAVQPTVAGVVETQYF.

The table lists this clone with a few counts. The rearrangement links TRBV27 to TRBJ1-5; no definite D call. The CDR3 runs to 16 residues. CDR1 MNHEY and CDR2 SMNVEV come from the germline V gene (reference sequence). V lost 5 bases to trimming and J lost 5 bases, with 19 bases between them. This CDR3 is CASSPHGEGDDQPQHF. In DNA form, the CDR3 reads TGTGCCAGCAGTCCCCACGGGGAGGGTGATGATCAGCCCCAGCATTTT.